The 28 T cell receptor beta chains reported below all come from one sample, sequenced in a study of blood T cell repertoires in COVID-19. The method was immunoSEQ multiplex PCR; TCRdb's version includes in-frame clones alone and lacks a portion of them. This sample has approximately 150,000 clones, with approximately 86% found just once. Specimen: PBMCs or T cells enriched from blood (not recorded which). These receptors all come from a woman between 40 and 50 years old who had recovered from COVID-19.

The genes are TRBV3-1 (or the pseudogene TRBV3-2) and TRBJ2-7; 8 nucleotides match TRBD2. Germline V CDR1 and CDR2: LGHDT, YNNKEL (reference sequence). This CDR3 comprises 14 residues. J was trimmed by 8 bases and V by 3 bases; bases with no gene match: 9. CDR3 DNA: TGTGCCAGCAGCCAGGGGACTAGTGGGGGCAAGCAGTACTTC. Protein product: CASSQGTSGGKQYF.

The CDR3 DNA follows: TGTGCCAATACAGGGAGCACCGGGGAGCTGTTTTTT. Residues: CANTGSTGELFF. The chain has TRBV2 and TRBJ2-2; D is possibly TRBD1 (6 bases). The V gene's germline CDR1 is SNHLY and CDR2 FYNNEI. Trimming removed 10 bases at V and 4 bases at J, with 10 bases between. CDR3 length equals 12 residues.

This clone was seen a handful of times. The V call is TRBV5-6, the J call TRBJ2-7; 9 nucleotides agree with TRBD1. CDR1 and CDR2 (germline): SGHDT, YYEEEE. CDR3 length: 15 residues. J gave up 4 bases and V 4 bases, and 9 bases lay outside the gene matches. CDR3 nucleotide sequence: TGTGCCAGCAGCCCGACAGGGGGTGCTCTGTACGAGCAGTACTTC. Residues: CASSPTGGALYEQYF.

About this clone itself: Compared with germline, one end of the junction differs, possibly owing to a read error. Written as DNA, the CDR3 is TGTGCCAGCAGCCTAGGACAGGGGATCAACGAGCAGTACTTC. It translates to CASSLGQGINEQYF. The chain employs TRBV13 and TRBJ2-7, with TRBD1 matching over 9 bases. The CDR3 contains 14 residues. Per germline, CDR1 PRHDT and CDR2 FYEKMQ (reference sequence).

The table lists this clone with a few counts. The DNA for the CDR3 is TGCAGCGCCTTGAAGACGGGTGGTGGCTACACCTTC. It codes for CSALKTGGGYTF. The J gene is TRBJ1-2, the V gene TRBV29-1; D unresolved. V was clipped by 7 bases and J by 7 bases, with 16 bases between them. CDR1 is SQVTM, CDR2 ANQGSEA, per germline. The CDR3 spans 12 residues.

This clone was counted a few times. This chain uses TRBV21-1 with TRBJ1-5. TRBV21-1 is a listed pseudogene. The CDR3 length is 15 residues. The CDR3 DNA reads as TGTGCCAGCAGCAAAATGCGGTGGTGGGTTCAGCCCCAGCATTTT. Translating gives CASSKMRWWVQPQHF.

The chain recombines TRBV5-8 with TRBJ1-5; 10 positions agree with TRBD1. CDR3 size: 15 residues. V shed 4 bases, J shed 5 bases, and the junction held 6 bases outside the gene matches. Germline CDR1 SGHTS, CDR2 YDEGEE. For the CDR3, the DNA is TGTGCCAGCAGCGAGGGACAGGGGAACGATCAGCCCCAGCATTTT. Translated, it gives CASSEGQGNDQPQHF. Drawing the rest from reference TRBV5-8 and TRBJ1-5, the complete variable domain is EAGVTQSPTHLIKTRGQQATLRCSPISGHTSVYWYQQALGLGLQFLLWYDEGEERNRGNFPPRFSGRQFPNYSSELNVNALELEDSALYLCASSEGQGNDQPQHFGDGTRLSIL.

The chain couples TRBV4-1 to TRBJ2-2; D is possibly TRBD1 (5 bases). Germline lookup yields CDR1 MGHRA and CDR2 YSYEKL. The CDR3 runs 17 residues. Deletions cut 0 bases from V and 0 bases from J, with 11 bases between. The CDR3 DNA sequence: TGCGCCAGCAGCCAAGAAGGGGCTAACGCGAACACCGGGGAGCTGTTTTTT. Amino acids: CASSQEGANANTGELFF.

This clone appeared a few times. The DNA for the CDR3 is TGTGCCAGCAGCCCCTTCTACGAGCAGTACTTC. Protein sequence: CASSPFYEQYF. The V and J genes are TRBV5-8 and TRBJ2-7; D is ambiguous. CDR3 size: 11 residues. The V gene's germline CDR1 is SGHTS and CDR2 YDEGEE. V lost 4 bases to trimming and J lost 3 bases, with 5 bases between them.

The rearrangement uses TRBV7-9 and TRBJ2-2; perhaps TRBD1 as D (6 bases). Per germline, CDR1 SEHNR and CDR2 FQNEAQ (reference sequence). The CDR3 contains 17 residues. With 5 bases removed from V and 7 bases from J, the gap between germline ends came to 23 bases. The CDR3 here is CASSPDLWQGTYGELFF. The DNA of the CDR3 is TGTGCCAGCAGCCCAGATCTATGGCAGGGGACATACGGGGAGCTGTTTTTT.

The V call is TRBV30, the J call TRBJ1-5; maybe TRBD1 (5 bases). The CDR3 contains 13 residues. Trimming removed 2 bases at V and 10 bases at J, with 15 bases between. Germline V gives CDR1 GTSNPN, CDR2 SVGIG (reference sequence). The CDR3 bases are TGTGCCTGGAGTACGCAGGGTTCTGGCCCCCAGCATTTT. Protein: CAWSTQGSGPQHF.

This chain joins TRBV19 and TRBJ1-5; D possibly corresponds to TRBD1 (6 bases). Between the trimmed V and J ends, which lost 5 bases and 9 bases, there was a span of 17 bases. The length of the CDR3 is 14 residues. From germline, CDR1 is LNHDA and CDR2 SQIVND (reference sequence). The CDR3 spells CASSVNRALGPQHF. DNA of the CDR3: TGTGCCAGTAGTGTGAACAGGGCGCTGGGGCCCCAGCATTTT.

J is TRBJ2-3 and V is TRBV13, with 12 bases aligning to TRBD2. J lost 2 bases, V lost 5 bases, and 5 bases had no gene match. The CDR3 extends over 16 amino acids. The germline V gene has CDR1 PRHDT and CDR2 FYEKMQ (reference sequence). In DNA, the CDR3 is TGTGCCAGCAGCGCTCTAGCGGGAGGGGTCACAGATACGCAGTATTTT. Translating it yields CASSALAGGVTDTQYF.

The chain recombines TRBV5-1 with TRBJ2-1; 12 nucleotides line up with TRBD2. Per germline, CDR1 SGHRS and CDR2 YFSETQ. V lost 6 bases, J lost 5 bases, and 12 bases stayed unmatched. This CDR3 is 17 amino acids long. For the CDR3, the DNA is TGCGCCAGCATAGCTAGCGGGGGGGCCGTATCCAACAATGAGCAGTTCTTC. Protein product: CASIASGGAVSNNEQFF.

This rearrangement joins TRBV9 to TRBJ1-1; 8 nucleotides agree with TRBD1. This CDR3 comprises 15 residues. The junction had 3 bases not matched to a gene; V was cut back by 0 bases and J by 2 bases. Germline CDR1 reads SGDLS; CDR2 reads YYNGEE. The DNA of the CDR3 is TGTGCCAGCAGCGTAGACGGGACAGGAAACACTGAAGCTTTCTTT. It yields the protein CASSVDGTGNTEAFF. The variable domain in full, completed from reference TRBV9 and TRBJ1-1, reads DSGVTQTPKHLITATGQRVTLRCSPRSGDLSVYWYQQSLDQGLQFLIQYYNGEERAKGNILERFSAQQFPDLHSELNLSSLELGDSALYFCASSVDGTGNTEAFFGQGTRLTVV.

This clone was seen once. V gene TRBV7-9 combines with J gene TRBJ2-1; 9 bases agree with TRBD1. The CDR3 sequence is 15 residues long. The germline V gene has CDR1 SEHNR and CDR2 FQNEAQ (reference sequence). Trimming took 5 bases from V and 3 from J; bases not matched to a gene: 5. As DNA, the CDR3 is TGTGCCAGCAGCCCGACAGGGGGGGACTACAATGAGCAGTTCTTC. It yields the protein CASSPTGGDYNEQFF.

The V gene is TRBV9, the J gene TRBJ1-2; a possible D gene is TRBD1 (5 bases). This CDR3 has 14 amino acids. Trimming shortened V by 4 bases and J by 7 bases, and 17 bases separated the two germline ends. Germline CDR1 is SGDLS and CDR2 is YYNGEE. The CDR3 region is CASSPPGGVSGYTF. The CDR3 nucleotides are TGTGCCAGCAGCCCCCCCGGGGGGGTATCTGGCTACACCTTC.

The chain couples TRBV9 to TRBJ2-5; D is possibly TRBD2 (6 bases). The germline V and J ends were trimmed by 2 bases and 1 base, with 12 bases remaining between them. Germline loops: CDR1 SGDLS, CDR2 YYNGEE. This CDR3 contains 15 residues. CDR3 DNA sequence: TGTGCCAGCAGCGTTTATGGAGGGCCCCAAGAGACCCAGTACTTC. Its protein is CASSVYGGPQETQYF.

The chain is built from TRBV7-9 and TRBJ2-1; 7 bases align to TRBD1. Germline V gene sequence: CDR1 SEHNR, CDR2 FQNEAQ (reference sequence). V lost 6 bases and J lost 6; bases outside the gene matches: 8. The CDR3 covers 14 residues. This CDR3 reads CASRSEAGGNEQFF. CDR3 in DNA: TGTGCCAGCAGATCAGAGGCAGGGGGCAATGAGCAGTTCTTC.

This clone was detected only a few times. The chain has TRBV7-6 and TRBJ1-5, with unresolved D. The V end was cut by 2 bases, the J end by 0 bases, with 8 bases between. From germline, CDR1 is SGHVS and CDR2 FNYEAQ. The CDR3 contains 15 residues. The CDR3 DNA is TGTGCCAGCAGCTTAACCGGGAATAGCAATCAGCCCCAGCATTTT. This gives the protein CASSLTGNSNQPQHF. The entire variable domain, with the rest obtained from reference TRBV7-6 and TRBJ1-5, is as follows: GAGVSQSPRYKVTKRGQDVALRCDPISGHVSLYWYRQALGQGPEFLTYFNYEAQQDKSGLPNDRFSAERPEGSISTLTIQRTEQRDSAMYRCASSLTGNSNQPQHFGDGTRLSIL.

The V and J genes are TRBV9 and TRBJ1-6; D gene ambiguous. The CDR3 spans 13 residues. Trimming took off 3 bases at V and 8 bases at J, with 9 bases between the two ends. The germline gives CDR1 SGDLS, CDR2 YYNGEE. The CDR3 spells CASSAPGDSPLHF. The CDR3 DNA follows: TGTGCCAGCAGCGCCCCCGGAGATTCACCCCTCCACTTT.

This clone was recorded only once. This rearrangement joins TRBV5-5 to TRBJ1-6; a possible D gene is TRBD1 (6 bases). The V gene lost 3 bases and the J gene lost 10 bases, with 14 bases spanning the gap. The CDR3 spans 14 residues. Germline CDR1 SGHKS, CDR2 YYEKEE (reference sequence). CDR3 loop: CASSSGQLRSPLHF. The CDR3 DNA follows: TGTGCCAGCAGCTCCGGACAGCTGCGGTCACCCCTCCACTTT.

The rearrangement links TRBV18 to TRBJ2-2; 8 nucleotides line up with TRBD2. CDR3 length equals 16 residues. From germline, CDR1 is KGHSH and CDR2 LQKENI. V was pared by 3 bases and J by 2 bases, with 5 bases of the junction left unmatched. The CDR3 sequence: CASSPVAGLNTGELFF. CDR3 DNA sequence: TGTGCCAGCTCACCTGTAGCGGGGTTAAACACCGGGGAGCTGTTTTTT.

The chain uses TRBV4-1 and TRBJ2-5; D is unresolved. CDR3 length: 15 amino acids. Trimming took off 1 base at V and 1 base at J, with 10 bases between the two ends. Germline CDR1 reads MGHRA; CDR2 reads YSYEKL. CDR3 DNA sequence: TGCGCCAGCAGCCAAGTCTACGCTGTCCAAGAGACCCAGTACTTC. Translated: CASSQVYAVQETQYF.

This rearrangement joins TRBV27 to TRBJ1-1; D possibly corresponds to TRBD1 (5 bases). This CDR3 is built from 14 residues. Trimming took off 8 bases at V and 4 bases at J, with 17 bases between the two ends. Per the germline V gene, CDR1 is MNHEY and CDR2 is SMNVEV (reference sequence). CDR3 sequence: CASRSGQRSTEAFF. The CDR3 coding sequence is TGTGCCAGCCGTTCAGGGCAACGGAGCACTGAAGCTTTCTTT.

This chain uses TRBV14 with TRBJ2-1, with 12 bases fitting TRBD2. The CDR3 length is 16 residues. V lost 4 bases to trimming and J lost 4 bases; unmatched junction nucleotides: 5. CDR1 SGHDN and CDR2 FVKESK come from the germline V gene. In DNA form, the CDR3 reads TGTGCCAGCAGCCCTAGGACTAGCGGGAAGTACAATGAGCAGTTCTTC. It specifies CASSPRTSGKYNEQFF.

The chain links TRBV5-4 to TRBJ2-5; possible D gene TRBD2, 6 bases. The germline V and J ends were trimmed by 3 bases and 3 bases, with 12 bases remaining between them. The CDR3 contains 14 residues. Germline V gene data show CDR1 as SGHNT and CDR2 as YYREEE (reference sequence). CDR3 protein: CASSSPGLKETQYF. In nucleotides, the CDR3 is TGTGCCAGCAGCTCCCCGGGACTGAAAGAGACCCAGTACTTC.

The genes are TRBV6-4 and TRBJ2-2; TRBD2 might be the D (6 bases). Trimming pared 4 bases from V and 0 bases from J, leaving 12 bases between. Germline V gene lookup returns CDR1 MRHNA and CDR2 SNTAGT. This CDR3 comprises 16 residues. The CDR3 DNA is TGTGCCAGCAGTGTGGGGGGAGTCTCGAACACCGGGGAGCTGTTTTTT. It codes for CASSVGGVSNTGELFF.